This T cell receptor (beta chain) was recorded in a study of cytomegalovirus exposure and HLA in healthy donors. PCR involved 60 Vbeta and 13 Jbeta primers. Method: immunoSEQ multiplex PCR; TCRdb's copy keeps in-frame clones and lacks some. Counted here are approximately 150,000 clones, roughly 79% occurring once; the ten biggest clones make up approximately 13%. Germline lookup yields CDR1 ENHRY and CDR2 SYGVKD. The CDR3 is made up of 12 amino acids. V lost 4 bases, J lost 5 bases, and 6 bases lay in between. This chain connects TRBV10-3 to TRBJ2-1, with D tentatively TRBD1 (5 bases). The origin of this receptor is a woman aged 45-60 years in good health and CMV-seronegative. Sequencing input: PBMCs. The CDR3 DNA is TGTGCCATCAGTGCACAGGACAATGAGCAGTTCTTC. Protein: CAISAQDNEQFF.